These 12 T cell receptor beta chains were all obtained from the same sample, sequenced in a study of beta chain features in type 1 diabetes. Overall study results and limits: Type 1 diabetes patients had TCRB CDR3s that were shorter (moderately but significantly so) in all four CD4+ subsets.

No antigen has been identified for these receptors. Expressed TCRB transcripts were sequenced because the entire RNA isolate underwent reverse transcription. Libraries were prepared by immunoSEQ multiplex PCR; TCRdb keeps only in-frame clonotypes and omits some of them. Of over 200,000 clones listed, approximately 11% are singletons. Specimen: naive CD4+ T cells from blood. The receptors were gathered from a man younger than 40 with type 1 diabetes.

V gene TRBV4-1 combines with J gene TRBJ2-5; D is ambiguous. The germline gives CDR1 MGHRA, CDR2 YSYEKL. This CDR3 comprises 13 residues. V lost 2 bases and J lost 5, with 9 bases in between. The CDR3 sequence: CASSQSLFETQYF. The CDR3 DNA reads as TGCGCCAGCAGCCAAAGCTTGTTCGAGACCCAGTACTTC.

This chain connects TRBV7-3 to TRBJ2-2, with D uncertain. V was clipped by 0 bases and J by 1 base, with 6 bases between them. This CDR3 is built from 15 residues. The V gene's germline CDR1 is SGHTA and CDR2 FQGTGA. The DNA of the CDR3 is TGTGCCAGCAGCTTAACGATCGGGAACACCGGGGAGCTGTTTTTT. Its translation: CASSLTIGNTGELFF. The full variable domain, rest sourced from reference TRBV7-3 and TRBJ2-2, is GAGVSQTPSNKVTEKGKYVELRCDPISGHTALYWYRQSLGQGPEFLIYFQGTGAADDSGLPNDRFFAVRPEGSVSTLKIQRTERGDSAVYLCASSLTIGNTGELFFGEGSRLTVL.

This clone was seen a handful of times. The chain carries TRBV5-1 and TRBJ2-3; the D gene is possibly TRBD1 (5 bases). V was pared by 4 bases and J by 2 bases, with 14 bases between. Germline lookup yields CDR1 SGHRS and CDR2 YFSETQ. This CDR3 region has 15 residues. As DNA, the CDR3 is TGCGCCAGCAGCCCAACGACAGTTAACACAGATACGCAGTATTTT. Encoded protein: CASSPTTVNTDTQYF. The full variable domain, in which reference TRBV5-1 and TRBJ2-3 provide the parts outside the CDR3, is KAGVTQTPRYLIKTRGQQVTLSCSPISGHRSVSWYQQTPGQGLQFLFEYFSETQRNKGNFPGRFSGRQFSNSRSEMNVSTLELGDSALYLCASSPTTVNTDTQYFGPGTRLTVL.

V and J are TRBV29-1 and TRBJ2-3; TRBD1 might be the D (5 bases). With 8 bases removed from V and 5 bases from J, the gap between germline ends came to 17 bases. CDR1 and CDR2 from the germline V gene are SQVTM and ANQGSEA. The CDR3 totals 13 residues. In nucleotides, the CDR3 is TGCAGCCCACTCCACTACAGGAAAGATACGCAGTATTTT. Its protein is CSPLHYRKDTQYF.

This clone was detected a few times. The chain joins TRBV18 to TRBJ2-5; a possible D gene is TRBD1 (5 bases). Germline V lookup: CDR1 KGHSH, CDR2 LQKENI. The CDR3 spans 14 residues. V lost 3 bases and J 5 bases, leaving 13 bases between the germline ends. The CDR3 reads CASSPLGPPETQYF. The DNA of the CDR3 is TGTGCCAGCTCACCCCTGGGGCCTCCCGAGACCCAGTACTTC.

This chain joins TRBV7-2 and TRBJ1-1, with D unclear. The V end was cut by 1 base, the J end by 8 bases, with 14 bases between. Germline V gene lookup returns CDR1 SGHTA and CDR2 FQGNSA. The CDR3 contains 14 residues. CDR3 coding DNA: TGTGCCAGCAGCTTAGATGTCGGGAGGCCGGAAGCTTTCTTT. Its protein product is CASSLDVGRPEAFF.

This clone was counted only a few times. This sequence joins TRBV2 and TRBJ1-4; 9 bases are shared with TRBD1. CDR1 is SNHLY and CDR2 is FYNNEI in the germline V gene. J gave up 5 bases and V 6 bases, and 7 bases lay outside the gene matches. CDR3 length: 15 amino acids. The CDR3: CASRDPGQGNEKLFF. CDR3 nucleotides: TGTGCCAGCAGGGATCCGGGACAGGGAAATGAAAAACTGTTTTTT. Based on the CDR3 plus reference TRBV2 and TRBJ1-4, the full variable domain is EPEVTQTPSHQVTQMGQEVILRCVPISNHLYFYWYRQILGQKVEFLVSFYNNEISEKSEIFDDQFSVERPDGSNFTLKIRSTKLEDSAMYFCASRDPGQGNEKLFFGSGTQLSVL.

In its sample, this clone was seen a few times. V usage is TRBV7-3 and J usage is TRBJ2-3; 12 bases line up with TRBD2. Per the germline V gene, CDR1 is SGHTA and CDR2 is FQGTGA. The CDR3 consists of 15 residues. V was clipped by 5 bases and J by 6 bases; unmatched bases: 6. The CDR3 region has the DNA TGTGCCAGCAGCCCTAGCGGGGGGGCATCCGATACGCAGTATTTT. Amino acid sequence: CASSPSGGASDTQYF. The whole variable domain, filled in from reference TRBV7-3 and TRBJ2-3, reads GAGVSQTPSNKVTEKGKYVELRCDPISGHTALYWYRQSLGQGPEFLIYFQGTGAADDSGLPNDRFFAVRPEGSVSTLKIQRTERGDSAVYLCASSPSGGASDTQYFGPGTRLTVL.

The V and J genes are TRBV5-4 and TRBJ2-7; D possibly corresponds to TRBD2 (5 bases). Germline CDR1 reads SGHNT; CDR2 reads YYREEE (reference sequence). This CDR3 has 15 amino acids. Trimming cost V 0 bases and J 5 bases, with 15 bases left between them. This CDR3 is CASSLVLGSAHEQYF. CDR3 DNA: TGTGCCAGCAGCTTGGTCTTGGGGAGTGCCCACGAGCAGTACTTC.

J is TRBJ2-1 and V is TRBV5-4, with a tentative D call TRBD1 (6 bases). This CDR3 comprises 15 residues. Trimming took off 5 bases at V and 5 bases at J, with 17 bases between the two ends. The V gene's germline CDR1 is SGHNT and CDR2 YYREEE (reference sequence). This CDR3 is CASRPRDKVNNEQFF. In nucleotides, the CDR3 is TGTGCCAGCAGACCCCGGGACAAGGTTAACAATGAGCAGTTCTTC.

The chain employs TRBV28 and TRBJ1-5; weak D call: TRBD1 (5 bases). Trimming shortened V by 8 bases and J by 2 bases, and 13 bases separated the two germline ends. This CDR3 contains 14 residues. Germline-derived CDR1 and CDR2 are MDHEN and SYDVKM. The CDR3 coding sequence is TGTGCCAGCCATTACGTACAGGGCAATCAGCCCCAGCATTTT. This gives the protein CASHYVQGNQPQHF.

CDR3 sequence: CASSLNPGDEQYF. The CDR3 coding sequence is TGTGCCAGCAGCTTAAATCCGGGGGACGAGCAGTACTTC. This chain connects TRBV7-3 to TRBJ2-7; possible D gene TRBD2, 6 bases. The CDR3 sequence is 13 residues long. The germline V and J ends were trimmed by 1 base and 5 bases, with 9 bases remaining between them. Germline CDR1 SGHTA, CDR2 FQGTGA.